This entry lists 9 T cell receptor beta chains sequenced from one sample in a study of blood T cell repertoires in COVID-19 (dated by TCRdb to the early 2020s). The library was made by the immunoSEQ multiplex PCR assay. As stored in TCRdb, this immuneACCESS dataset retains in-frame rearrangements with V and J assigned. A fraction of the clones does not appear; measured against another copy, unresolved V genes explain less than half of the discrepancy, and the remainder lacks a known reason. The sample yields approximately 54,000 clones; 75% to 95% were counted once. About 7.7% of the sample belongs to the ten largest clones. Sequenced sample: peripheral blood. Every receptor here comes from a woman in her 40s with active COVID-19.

The CDR3 loop reads CASSLVRGYGYTF. CDR3 sequence (DNA): TGTGCCAGCAGCTTAGTTCGGGGCTATGGCTACACCTTC. V usage is TRBV7-8 and J usage is TRBJ1-2; D is unresolved. The CDR3 is 13 residues long. Germline V lookup: CDR1 SGHVS, CDR2 FQNEAQ. V shed 1 base and J shed 4 bases, with 7 bases lying between them.

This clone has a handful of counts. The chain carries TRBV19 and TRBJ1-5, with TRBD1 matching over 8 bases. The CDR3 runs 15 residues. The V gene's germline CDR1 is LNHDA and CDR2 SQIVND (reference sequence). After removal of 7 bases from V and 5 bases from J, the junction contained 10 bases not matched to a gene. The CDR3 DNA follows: TGTGCCAGTAAGGATAGAGCAGGGGGCCATCAGCCCCAGCATTTT. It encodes CASKDRAGGHQPQHF.

CDR3 residues: CASSSLPRTGEAFF. The CDR3 DNA follows: TGTGCCAGCAGCTCACTCCCCCGGACAGGGGAAGCTTTCTTT. The genes are TRBV7-8 and TRBJ1-1; 8 bases fit TRBD1. CDR1 SGHVS and CDR2 FQNEAQ come from the germline V gene. With V trimmed by 4 bases and J by 8 bases, 9 bases remained unmatched. This CDR3 spans 14 amino acids.

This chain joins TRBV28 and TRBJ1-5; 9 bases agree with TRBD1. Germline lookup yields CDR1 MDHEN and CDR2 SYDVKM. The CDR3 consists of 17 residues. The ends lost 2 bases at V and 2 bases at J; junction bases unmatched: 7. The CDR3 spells CASSLILRTGGNQPQHF. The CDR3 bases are TGTGCCAGCAGTTTAATACTTAGGACAGGGGGCAATCAGCCCCAGCATTTT.

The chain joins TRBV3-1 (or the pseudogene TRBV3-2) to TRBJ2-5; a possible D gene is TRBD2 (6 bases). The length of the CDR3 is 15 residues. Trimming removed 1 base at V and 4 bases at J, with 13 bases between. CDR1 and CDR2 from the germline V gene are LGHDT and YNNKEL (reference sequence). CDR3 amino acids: CASSQAAEGPETQYF. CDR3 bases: TGTGCCAGCAGCCAAGCAGCGGAGGGTCCAGAGACCCAGTACTTC.

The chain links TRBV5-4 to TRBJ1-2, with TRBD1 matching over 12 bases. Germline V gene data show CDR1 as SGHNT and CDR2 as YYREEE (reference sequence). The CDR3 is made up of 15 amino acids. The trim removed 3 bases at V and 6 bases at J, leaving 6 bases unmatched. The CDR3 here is CASSSSGTGGHGYTF. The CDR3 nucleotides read TGTGCCAGCAGCTCCTCCGGGACAGGGGGCCATGGCTACACCTTC.

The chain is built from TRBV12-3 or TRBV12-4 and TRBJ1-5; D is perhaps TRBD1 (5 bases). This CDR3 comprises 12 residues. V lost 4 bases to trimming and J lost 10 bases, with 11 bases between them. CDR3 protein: CASSSTGVPQHF. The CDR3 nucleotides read TGTGCCAGCAGTTCTACAGGCGTCCCCCAGCATTTT.

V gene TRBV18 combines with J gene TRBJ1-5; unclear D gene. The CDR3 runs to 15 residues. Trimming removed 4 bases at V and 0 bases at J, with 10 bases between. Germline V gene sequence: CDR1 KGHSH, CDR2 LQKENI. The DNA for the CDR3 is TGTGCCAGCTCACGCAGTTCGAATAGCAATCAGCCCCAGCATTTT. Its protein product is CASSRSSNSNQPQHF.

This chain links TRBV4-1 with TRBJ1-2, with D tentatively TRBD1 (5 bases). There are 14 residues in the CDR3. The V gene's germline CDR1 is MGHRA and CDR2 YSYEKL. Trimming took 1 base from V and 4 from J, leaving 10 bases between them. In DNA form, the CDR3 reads TGCGCCAGCAGCCAAGGTGGGGGGAGCTATGGCTACACCTTC. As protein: CASSQGGGSYGYTF.